Below, 24 T cell receptor beta chains from the same sample are listed, as sequenced in a study of shared T cell receptors in the human thymus. Clones were sequenced by immunoSEQ multiplex PCR, and TCRdb holds only the in-frame ones, with some missing. The sample contains about 500,000 clones, about 80% of which appear only once. The data were also submitted as part of a second study, on human thymus T cells.

Input material: thymocytes. The receptors here all came from a boy in the first two years of life with a congenital heart defect.

The rearrangement joins TRBV30 to TRBJ1-1, with D unresolved. There are 11 residues in the CDR3. With 5 bases removed from V and 4 bases from J, the gap between germline ends came to 8 bases. Germline V gene lookup returns CDR1 GTSNPN and CDR2 SVGIG (reference sequence). Written as DNA, the CDR3 is TGTGCCTGGGCGAACCCCACTGAAGCTTTCTTT. This sequence encodes CAWANPTEAFF.

The chain couples TRBV5-1 to TRBJ2-1; TRBD1 might be the D (5 bases). V lost 4 bases and J 8 bases, leaving 25 bases between the germline ends. This CDR3 region has 17 residues. The germline gives CDR1 SGHRS, CDR2 YFSETQ. The CDR3 region is CASSLTVYRPIYDEQFF. As DNA, the CDR3 is TGCGCCAGCAGCCTGACCGTATACAGGCCGATATACGATGAGCAGTTCTTC.

This clone was seen a single time. This chain's CDR3 is CASSLVSSGSAYEQFF. CDR3 DNA: TGTGCCAGCAGCTTAGTATCTAGCGGGAGTGCCTATGAGCAGTTCTTC. The chain is built from TRBV11-3 and TRBJ2-1; the match to TRBD2 covers 10 bases. V lost 1 base to trimming and J lost 8 bases; unmatched junction nucleotides: 8. CDR1 and CDR2 (germline): SGHNT, YENEEA. The CDR3 length is 16 residues.

This clone was seen once. This chain connects TRBV5-6 to TRBJ2-1; D is undetermined. V lost 0 bases to trimming and J lost 4 bases, with 8 bases between them. CDR1 SGHDT and CDR2 YYEEEE come from the germline V gene. The CDR3 extends over 14 amino acids. CDR3 nucleotide sequence: TGTGCCAGCAGCTTGGGTCGGCGGTACAATGAGCAGTTCTTC. Translating it yields CASSLGRRYNEQFF.

The gene calls are TRBV30 and TRBJ1-4, with D hard to call. V lost 0 bases and J 3 bases, leaving 11 bases between the germline ends. Germline V lookup: CDR1 GTSNPN, CDR2 SVGIG (reference sequence). The CDR3 loop spans 15 amino acids. The CDR3 DNA is TGTGCCTGGAGTGTAGAACAGAGACCTAATGAAAAACTGTTTTTT. Protein: CAWSVEQRPNEKLFF.

CDR3 region: CASKIWAGAYEQYF. In nucleotides, the CDR3 is TGTGCCAGTAAGATTTGGGCAGGGGCCTACGAGCAGTACTTC. The rearrangement uses TRBV19 and TRBJ2-7; tentatively, D is TRBD1 (6 bases). CDR3 length: 14 amino acids. Trimming took off 7 bases at V and 2 bases at J, with 15 bases between the two ends. Per the germline V gene, CDR1 is LNHDA and CDR2 is SQIVND (reference sequence).

The CDR3: CASSSGQAVANEKLFF. The DNA of the CDR3 is TGTGCCAGCAGTTCGGGACAGGCAGTAGCTAATGAAAAACTGTTTTTT. This sequence joins TRBV28 and TRBJ1-4, with TRBD1 matching over 8 bases. CDR1 and CDR2 (germline): MDHEN, SYDVKM. The CDR3 extends over 16 amino acids. Trimming removed 4 bases from V and 3 bases from J; junction bases left unmatched: 7.

The genes are TRBV6-1 and TRBJ1-2; no definite D call. CDR1 is MNHNS and CDR2 is SASEGT in the germline V gene. Trimming removed 2 bases from V and 4 bases from J, with 5 bases in between. This CDR3 is 12 amino acids long. The CDR3 DNA reads TGTGCCAGCAGTGAACTCCTCTATGGCTACACCTTC. Amino acid sequence: CASSELLYGYTF.

This chain joins TRBV4-1 and TRBJ1-5; no clear D. The CDR3 has 15 residues. Trimming shortened V by 4 bases and J by 1 base, and 11 bases separated the two germline ends. The germline CDR1 and CDR2 sequences are MGHRA and YSYEKL. The CDR3 DNA reads as TGCGCCAGCAGCCCAGACCATCAGAGCAATCAGCCCCAGCATTTT. Amino acid sequence: CASSPDHQSNQPQHF.

This chain connects TRBV5-1 to TRBJ1-1, with D uncertain. Germline-derived CDR1 and CDR2 are SGHRS and YFSETQ. V gave up 0 bases and J gave up 1 base, with 22 bases separating them. The CDR3 contains 19 residues. The CDR3: CASSLEALSQTSPNTEAFF. The CDR3 nucleotides are TGCGCCAGCAGCTTGGAAGCTCTCTCCCAGACATCCCCGAACACTGAAGCTTTCTTT.

This clone appeared a single time. CDR3 protein: CASSFPDWQNNEQFF. The CDR3 DNA follows: TGTGCCAGCAGCTTTCCGGACTGGCAAAACAATGAGCAGTTCTTC. V and J are TRBV13 and TRBJ2-1, with a possible D match to TRBD2 (5 bases). Germline-derived CDR1 and CDR2 are PRHDT and FYEKMQ (reference sequence). With 3 bases removed from V and 5 bases from J, the gap between germline ends came to 14 bases. The CDR3 consists of 15 residues. Full variable domain (rest looked up from reference TRBV13 and TRBJ2-1): AAGVIQSPRHLIKEKRETATLKCYPIPRHDTVYWYQQGPGQDPQFLISFYEKMQSDKGSIPDRFSAQQFSDYHSELNMSSLELGDSALYFCASSFPDWQNNEQFFGPGTRLTVL.

The rearrangement uses TRBV11-3 and TRBJ1-1, with 10 bases identical to TRBD1. The J segment lost 6 bases and the V segment lost 5 bases, leaving 6 bases of the junction unmatched. CDR3 size: 14 residues. Germline assignment: CDR1 SGHNT and CDR2 YENEEA. This chain's CDR3 is CASSQGQGVAEAFF. In DNA form, the CDR3 reads TGTGCCAGCAGCCAAGGACAGGGGGTTGCTGAAGCTTTCTTT. Combining the CDR3 with reference TRBV11-3 and TRBJ1-1 gives the whole variable domain EAGVVQSPRYKIIEKKQPVAFWCNPISGHNTLYWYLQNLGQGPELLIRYENEEAVDDSQLPKDRFSAERLKGVDSTLKIQPAELGDSAVYLCASSQGQGVAEAFFGQGTRLTVV.

The chain couples TRBV5-1 to TRBJ1-3; no firm D call. CDR3 length: 15 residues. The V end lost 0 bases, the J end lost 4 bases, and 11 bases lay between the germline ends. CDR1 and CDR2 from the germline V gene are SGHRS and YFSETQ. The CDR3 sequence: CASSLAGESGNTIYF. The CDR3 DNA follows: TGCGCCAGCAGCTTGGCCGGGGAATCAGGAAACACCATATATTTT.

Notes on this clone: Here the CDR3 omits its conserved ending phenylalanine or tryptophan, so a read error is the likely source. The gene calls are TRBV9 and TRBJ1-1, with D unclear. Trimming took off 0 bases at V and 1 base at J, with 4 bases between the two ends. Germline CDR1 reads SGDLS; CDR2 reads YYNGEE. CDR3 length: 13 amino acids. CDR3 in amino acids: CASSVAGNTEAFL. The CDR3 nucleotides are TGTGCCAGCAGCGTAGCAGGGAACACTGAAGCTTTCCTT.

This clone was recorded only once. The chain employs TRBV14 and TRBJ2-7; 7 positions agree with TRBD2. Germline-derived CDR1 and CDR2 are SGHDN and FVKESK. V lost 1 base to trimming and J lost 2 bases; unmatched junction nucleotides: 5. CDR3 size: 15 residues. This CDR3 is CASSQGWGGAYEQYF. The CDR3, as DNA: TGTGCCAGCAGCCAAGGTTGGGGGGGAGCCTACGAGCAGTACTTC.

This clone was observed a single time. The V call is TRBV13, the J call TRBJ2-2; the D is unclear. Germline V CDR1 and CDR2: PRHDT, FYEKMQ (reference sequence). The length of the CDR3 is 16 residues. The V end lost 0 bases, the J end lost 1 base, and 9 bases lay between the germline ends. CDR3 sequence reads: CASSLGAAWNTGELFF. For the CDR3, the DNA is TGTGCCAGCAGCTTAGGGGCGGCCTGGAACACCGGGGAGCTGTTTTTT.

This clone came up once. The chain recombines TRBV7-3 with TRBJ2-2; D remains unclear. Trimming took 2 bases from V and 1 from J, leaving 8 bases between them. There are 15 residues in the CDR3. Germline CDR1 reads SGHTA; CDR2 reads FQGTGA. The CDR3 DNA follows: TGTGCCAGCAGCTTACGCGGCCTGAACACCGGGGAGCTGTTTTTT. Protein sequence: CASSLRGLNTGELFF.

The chain links TRBV14 to TRBJ2-7; TRBD2 might be the D (6 bases). V was pared by 1 base and J by 0 bases, with 19 bases between. The CDR3 runs 18 residues. Germline V gene sequence: CDR1 SGHDN, CDR2 FVKESK. DNA of the CDR3: TGTGCCAGCAGCCAAGGTGATGGGCTAGCGAAGAGCTCCTACGAGCAGTACTTC. Protein sequence: CASSQGDGLAKSSYEQYF. Looking up the rest from reference TRBV14 and TRBJ2-7 gives the full variable domain: EAGVTQFPSHSVIEKGQTVTLRCDPISGHDNLYWYRRVMGKEIKFLLHFVKESKQDESGMPNNRFLAERTGGTYSTLKVQPAELEDSGVYFCASSQGDGLAKSSYEQYFGPGTRLTVT.

The chain combines TRBV5-1 with TRBJ2-5, with 8 positions matching TRBD2. The V and J ends lost 0 bases and 5 bases, in that order; junction bases with no gene match: 12. From germline, CDR1 is SGHRS and CDR2 YFSETQ. The CDR3 covers 17 residues. The CDR3: CASSLVHGGGGMETQYF. The CDR3 region has the DNA TGCGCCAGCAGCTTGGTCCACGGGGGGGGCGGAATGGAGACCCAGTACTTC.

In nucleotides, the CDR3 is TGTGCCAGCAGTGGGCCAAAAGCTAGCGGGAGGCTCGAGCAGTACTTC. Protein: CASSGPKASGRLEQYF. V and J are TRBV28 and TRBJ2-7; 11 bases are a match to TRBD2. The trim removed 5 bases at V and 6 bases at J, leaving 12 bases unmatched. Germline V gene data show CDR1 as MDHEN and CDR2 as SYDVKM. The CDR3 spans 16 residues.

J is TRBJ2-7 and V is TRBV7-3; 12 nucleotides agree with TRBD2. CDR3 length: 14 residues. V was pared by 6 bases and J by 4 bases, with 4 bases of the junction left unmatched. CDR1 is SGHTA and CDR2 is FQGTGA in the germline V gene. CDR3 nucleotides: TGTGCCAGCAGGTTACTAGCGGGAGGATACGAGCAGTACTTC. Its translation: CASRLLAGGYEQYF.

This clone turned up a few times. The rearrangement links TRBV27 to TRBJ2-3; possibly TRBD1 for D (6 bases). V was trimmed by 2 bases and J by 4 bases, leaving 22 bases between them. Germline loops: CDR1 MNHEY, CDR2 SMNVEV (reference sequence). The CDR3 covers 18 residues. CDR3 in DNA: TGTGCCAGCAGTTTAAGACCCAACTTAGGGGGAGTGGCAGATACGCAGTATTTT. Protein: CASSLRPNLGGVADTQYF.

In this sample, this clone turned up once. The germline gene is not matched at one end of the junction; a read error may be the cause. This chain links TRBV2 with TRBJ1-5, with TRBD1 as a possible D gene (6 bases). Germline V gene sequence: CDR1 SNHLY, CDR2 FYNNEI. The CDR3 is 15 amino acids. The CDR3 DNA reads as TGTGCCAGCAGTGATCGAAATGACAGGAATCAGCCCCGGCATTTT. Protein: CASSDRNDRNQPRHF.

The chain is built from TRBV28 and TRBJ2-7; 9 nucleotides agree with TRBD2. V was clipped by 6 bases and J by 3 bases; unmatched bases: 6. Germline values: CDR1 MDHEN, CDR2 SYDVKM. CDR3 length equals 14 residues. CDR3 protein: CASSLAGTFYEQYF. The CDR3 region has the DNA TGTGCCAGCAGCCTAGCGGGAACTTTCTACGAGCAGTACTTC.